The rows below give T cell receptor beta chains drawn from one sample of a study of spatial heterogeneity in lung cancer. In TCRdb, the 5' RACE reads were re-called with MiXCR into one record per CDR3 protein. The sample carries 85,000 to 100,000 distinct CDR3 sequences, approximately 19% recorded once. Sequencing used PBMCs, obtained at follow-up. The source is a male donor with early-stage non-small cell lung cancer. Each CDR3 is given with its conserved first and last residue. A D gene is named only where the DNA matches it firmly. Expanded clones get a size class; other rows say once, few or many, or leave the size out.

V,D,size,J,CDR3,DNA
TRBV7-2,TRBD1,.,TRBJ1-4,CASSQFSQGAGEKLFF,TGTGCCAGCAGCCAATTTTCGCAGGGGGCTGGCGAAAAACTGTTTTTT
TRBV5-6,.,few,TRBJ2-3,CASSLNPDTQYF,TGTGCCAGCAGCTTAAACCCAGATACGCAGTATTTT
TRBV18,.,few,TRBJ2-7,CASSPGTYEQYF,TGTGCCAGCTCACCAGGGACTTACGAGCAGTACTTC
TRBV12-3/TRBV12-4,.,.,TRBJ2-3,CASSHSQLSTDTQYF,TGTGCCAGCAGTCACTCCCAGCTATCCACAGATACGCAGTATTTT
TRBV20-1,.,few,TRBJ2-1,CSATLLPTSYNEQFF,TGCAGTGCCACACTGCTACCCACCTCCTACAATGAGCAGTTCTTC
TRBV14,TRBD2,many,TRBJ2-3,CASSQGLAVTDTQYF,TGTGCCAGCAGCCAAGGGCTAGCGGTCACAGATACGCAGTATTTT
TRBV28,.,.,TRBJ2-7,CASGYSASQYF,TGTGCCAGCGGTTACAGCGCATCGCAGTACTTC
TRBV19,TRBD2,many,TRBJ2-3,CASSSGLAGGGTQYF,TGTGCCAGTAGTTCTGGACTAGCGGGAGGTGGTACGCAGTATTTT
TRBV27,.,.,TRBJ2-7,CASSLSVPPVREQYF,TGTGCCAGCAGTTTATCCGTCCCGCCGGTAAGGGAGCAGTACTTC
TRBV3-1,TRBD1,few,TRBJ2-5,CASSQGTGVQETQYF,TGTGCCAGCAGCCAAGGGACAGGGGTTCAAGAGACCCAGTACTTC
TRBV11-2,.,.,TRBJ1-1,CASSSAFVNTEAFF,TGTGCCAGCAGCTCCGCCTTCGTGAACACTGAAGCTTTCTTT
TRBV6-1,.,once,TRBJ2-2,CASSEITDTGELFF,TGTGCCAGCAGTGAGATAACGGACACCGGGGAGCTGTTTTTT
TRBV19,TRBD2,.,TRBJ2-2,CASSPGLAAGELFF,TGTGCCAGTAGTCCCGGACTAGCAGCCGGGGAGCTGTTTTTT
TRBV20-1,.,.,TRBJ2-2,CSAPTRTAPNTGELFF,TGCAGTGCCCCCACCCGGACAGCGCCGAACACCGGGGAGCTGTTTTTT
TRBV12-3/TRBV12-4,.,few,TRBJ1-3,CASSSRGHGNTIYF,TGTGCCAGCAGTTCCCGCGGTCATGGAAACACCATATATTTT
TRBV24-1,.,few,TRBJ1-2,CATSETANYGYTF,TGTGCCACCAGTGAGACGGCCAACTATGGCTACACCTTC
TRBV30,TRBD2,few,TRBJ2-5,CAWSRLAGPQETQYF,TGTGCCTGGAGTCGTCTAGCGGGACCCCAAGAGACCCAGTACTTC
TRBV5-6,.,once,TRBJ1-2,CASMDTFYGYTF,TGTGCCAGCATGGACACTTTCTATGGCTACACCTTC
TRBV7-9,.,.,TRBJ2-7,CASSLGPSGFEYF,TGTGCCAGCAGCTTAGGGCCTTCGGGGTTTGAGTACTTC
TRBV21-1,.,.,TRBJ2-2,CASSAREGRANTGELFF,TGTGCCAGCAGCGCACGTGAGGGACGGGCGAACACCGGGGAGCTGTTTTTT
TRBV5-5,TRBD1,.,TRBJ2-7,CASSHRGQGAYEQYF,TGTGCCAGCAGCCACCGGGGACAGGGGGCCTACGAGCAGTACTTC
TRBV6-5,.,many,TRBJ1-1,CASSPGSGGNTEAFF,TGTGCCAGCAGCCCAGGGTCGGGGGGGAACACTGAAGCTTTCTTT
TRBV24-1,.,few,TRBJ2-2,CATSDTGTAAGELFF,TGTGCCACCAGTGACACGGGGACGGCGGCCGGGGAGCTGTTTTTT
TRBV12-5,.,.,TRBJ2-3,CASGLGAMGSSTDTQYF,TGTGCTAGTGGTTTGGGAGCCATGGGATCCAGCACAGATACGCAGTATTTT
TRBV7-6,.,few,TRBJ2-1,CASSFLGVSYNEQFF,TGTGCCAGCAGCTTTCTAGGGGTATCCTACAATGAGCAGTTCTTC
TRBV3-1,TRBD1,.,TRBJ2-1,CASSQVTGTAAPAQFF,TGTGCCAGCAGCCAAGTGACCGGGACAGCCGCCCCCGCGCAGTTCTTC
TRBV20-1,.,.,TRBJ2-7,CSARLSGSYEQYF,TGCAGTGCTAGATTAAGCGGCTCCTACGAGCAGTACTTC
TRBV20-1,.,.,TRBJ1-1,CSASGENTEAFF,TGCAGTGCTAGTGGGGAGAATACTGAAGCTTTCTTT
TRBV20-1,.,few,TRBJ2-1,CSASLPQNGRNEQFF,TGCAGTGCCTCACTGCCGCAAAATGGCCGCAATGAGCAGTTCTTC
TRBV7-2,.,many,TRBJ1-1,CASSLGVRMNTEAFF,TGTGCCAGCAGCTTAGGTGTTCGGATGAACACTGAAGCTTTCTTT
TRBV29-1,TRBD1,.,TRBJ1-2,CSVQGAWGYTF,TGCAGCGTGCAGGGGGCTTGGGGCTACACCTTC